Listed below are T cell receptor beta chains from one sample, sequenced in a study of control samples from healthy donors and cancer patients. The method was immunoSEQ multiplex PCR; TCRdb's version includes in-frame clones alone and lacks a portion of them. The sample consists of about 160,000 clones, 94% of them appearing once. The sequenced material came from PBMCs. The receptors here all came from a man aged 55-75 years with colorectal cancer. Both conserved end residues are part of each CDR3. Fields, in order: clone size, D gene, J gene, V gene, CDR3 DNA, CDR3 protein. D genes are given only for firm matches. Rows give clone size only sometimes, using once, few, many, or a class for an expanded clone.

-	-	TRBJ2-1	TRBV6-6	TGTGCCAGCACCTTTAGAGAAAGCTTCGATGAGCAGTTCTTC	CASTFRESFDEQFF
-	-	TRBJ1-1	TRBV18	TGTGCCAGCTCACCCCCAGCAGGGGCAGACACTGAAGCTTTCTTT	CASSPPAGADTEAFF
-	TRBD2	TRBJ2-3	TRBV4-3	TGCGCCAGCAGCTTCCGTAAGCGGGGGGGCCGCGGCACAGATACGCAGTATTTT	CASSFRKRGGRGTDTQYF
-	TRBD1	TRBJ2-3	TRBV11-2	TGTGCCAGCAGCTTGGCCGGGACAGGGGGCGGATCAGATACGCAGTATTTT	CASSLAGTGGGSDTQYF
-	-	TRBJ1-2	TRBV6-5	TGTGCCAGCAGTTACAGGACGACAAGGGGCGCGGGGGGCTACACCTTC	CASSYRTTRGAGGYTF
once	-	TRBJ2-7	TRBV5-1	TGCGCCAGCAGCCCTCGGACACCGGACGAGCAGTACTTC	CASSPRTPDEQYF
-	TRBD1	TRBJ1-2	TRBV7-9	TGTGCCAGCAGCTTGTCGAACAGGGGGCTGGATGGCTACACCTTC	CASSLSNRGLDGYTF
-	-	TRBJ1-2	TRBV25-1	TGTGCCAGCAGTGAATACGGGGGCGGTGGCTACACCTTC	CASSEYGGGGYTF
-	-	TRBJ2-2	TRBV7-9	TGTGCCAGCAGCTTTACCGGGGGCGGGGAGCTGTTTTTT	CASSFTGGGELFF
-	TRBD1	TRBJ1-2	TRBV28	TGTGCCAGCAGTTTATGGAGACAGGGGGCGATTGGTGGCTACACCTTC	CASSLWRQGAIGGYTF
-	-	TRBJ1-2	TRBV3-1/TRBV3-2	TGTGCCAGCAGCCTGCAAGGGGGGCAATATGGCTACACCTTC	CASSLQGGQYGYTF
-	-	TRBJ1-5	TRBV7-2	TGTGCCAGCAGCTTACGGACGGGTAGCAATCAGCCCCAGCATTTT	CASSLRTGSNQPQHF
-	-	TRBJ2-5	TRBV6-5	TGTGCCACGAGCCTAGGAAGGCTGGAGATGGAGACCCAGTACTTC	CATSLGRLEMETQYF
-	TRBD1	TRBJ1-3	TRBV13	TGTGCCAGCAGCCAAACAGGGGGCGGAAACACCATATATTTT	CASSQTGGGNTIYF
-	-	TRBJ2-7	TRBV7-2	TGTGCCAGCAGCTTCGGCCAGGGGAGTTCGGACGAGCAGTACTTC	CASSFGQGSSDEQYF
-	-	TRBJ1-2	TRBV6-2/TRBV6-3	TGTGCCAGCCGTTGGACTAACTATGGCTACACCTTC	CASRWTNYGYTF
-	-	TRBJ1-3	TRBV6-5	TGTGCCAGCAGTTATGGGCCCTCTGGAAACACCATATATTTT	CASSYGPSGNTIYF
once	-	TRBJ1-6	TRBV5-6	TGTGCCAGCAGGTCAGGGAATTCACCCCTCCACTTT	CASRSGNSPLHF
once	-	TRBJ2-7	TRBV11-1	TGTGCCAGCAGCTTACTAAAGAGGTACGAGCAGTACTTC	CASSLLKRYEQYF
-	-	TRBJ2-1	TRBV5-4	TGTGCCAGCAGCTTGGCCCGAGGGGGGAACATCTACAATGAGCAGTTCTTC	CASSLARGGNIYNEQFF
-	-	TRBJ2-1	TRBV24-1	TGTGCCACCAGTGAACTATCAGGGATCCCCTACAATGAGCAGTTCTTC	CATSELSGIPYNEQFF
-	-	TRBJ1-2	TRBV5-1	TGCGCCAGCAGACAAGAACTTGGCTACACCTTC	CASRQELGYTF
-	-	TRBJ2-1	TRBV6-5	TGTGCCAGCAGTTACTCTGCCAGTTCCTACAATGAGCAGTTCTTC	CASSYSASSYNEQFF
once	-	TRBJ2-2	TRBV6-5	TGTGCCAGCACCGAGTCGGGTTCCGGGGAGCTGTTTTTT	CASTESGSGELFF
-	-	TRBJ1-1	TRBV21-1	TGTGCCAGCAGCAAAGAGAGGACAGCGAATAACACTGAAGCTTTCTTT	CASSKERTANNTEAFF
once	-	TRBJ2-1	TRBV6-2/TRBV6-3	TGTGCCAGCAGTTACTCTGGGGGGGCTCTGTTCTTC	CASSYSGGALFF
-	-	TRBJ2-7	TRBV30	TGTGCCTGGAGAGATACGCACGAGCAGTACTTC	CAWRDTHEQYF
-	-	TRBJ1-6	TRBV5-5	TGTGCCAGCAGCTCGCCAACAGAAAATTCACCCCTCCACTTT	CASSSPTENSPLHF
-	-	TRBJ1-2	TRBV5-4	TGTGCCAGCAGTTATGGCTACACCTTC	CASSYGYTF
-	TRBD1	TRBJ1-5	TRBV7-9	TGTGCCAGCAGCTTAGGGACAGGACTTTATAGCAATCAGCCCCAGCATTTT	CASSLGTGLYSNQPQHF
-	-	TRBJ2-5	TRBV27	TGTGCCAGCAGTTTCAGGGGGGGCGGAGAGACCCAGTACTTC	CASSFRGGGETQYF
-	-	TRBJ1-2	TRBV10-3	TGTGCCATCAGTGCGGACAGCCCGGTCGGCTACACCTTC	CAISADSPVGYTF
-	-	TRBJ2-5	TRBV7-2	TGTGCCAGCAGCCCTGACAGGTTCCAAGAGACCCAGTACTTC	CASSPDRFQETQYF
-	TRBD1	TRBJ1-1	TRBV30	TGTGCCTGGACAACAGGGGGGCGAGTCTCTGAAGCTTTCTTT	CAWTTGGRVSEAFF
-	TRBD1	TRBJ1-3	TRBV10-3	TGTGCCATCGGGACAGACGGAAACACCATATATTTT	CAIGTDGNTIYF
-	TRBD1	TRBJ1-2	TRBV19	TGTGCCAGTAGCTCCGGGACAGGGGGCTCGGGTGGCTACACCTTC	CASSSGTGGSGGYTF
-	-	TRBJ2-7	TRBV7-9	TGTGCCAGCAGCTTAGCGACAGTCTCCTACGAGCAGTACTTC	CASSLATVSYEQYF
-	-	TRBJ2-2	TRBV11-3	TGTGCCAGCAGCCCGGACAGTGGTGGGGAGCTGTTTTTT	CASSPDSGGELFF
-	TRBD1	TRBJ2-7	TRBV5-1	TGCGCCAGCAGTACTCACAGGGGGCCCTACGAGCAGTACTTC	CASSTHRGPYEQYF
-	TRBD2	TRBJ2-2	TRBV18	TGTGCCAGCTCCCCCTCCCCAGCGGGGGCCAACACCGGGGAGCTGTTTTTT	CASSPSPAGANTGELFF
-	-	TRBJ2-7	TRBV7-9	TGTGCCAGCAGCTTAGAGGGCGGGGCTCGCTTC	CASSLEGGARF
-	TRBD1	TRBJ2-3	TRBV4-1	TGCGCCAGCAGCCAAGATCGGGGACAGATCAGCACAGATACGCAGTATTTT	CASSQDRGQISTDTQYF
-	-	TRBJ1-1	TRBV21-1	TGTGCCAGCAGCAAAGGGCAGAACACTGAAGCTTTCTTT	CASSKGQNTEAFF
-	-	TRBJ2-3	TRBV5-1	TGCGCCAGCAGCTTAAAGACAGGGCGGGACACAGATACGCAGTATTTT	CASSLKTGRDTDTQYF
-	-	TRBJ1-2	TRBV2	TGTGCCAGCAGTGAAGCGCGTAAACCCTATTATGGCTACACCTTC	CASSEARKPYYGYTF
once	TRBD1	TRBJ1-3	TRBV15	TGTGCCACCAGCAGAGAAGCGGGACAGGGTTGGGCAGGAAACACCATATATTTT	CATSREAGQGWAGNTIYF
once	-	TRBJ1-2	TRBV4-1	TGCGCCAGCAGCCAAGTTGAACTAGGGGGCTACACCTTC	CASSQVELGGYTF
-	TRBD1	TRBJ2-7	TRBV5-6	TGTGCCAGCAGGACAGGGGATCCGGCCTACGAGCAGTACTTC	CASRTGDPAYEQYF
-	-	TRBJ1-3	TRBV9	TGTGCCAGCAGCGTTTTAGGGGGAGGTGGAAACACCATATATTTT	CASSVLGGGGNTIYF
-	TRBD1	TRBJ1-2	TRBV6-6	TGTGCCAGCAGTTACTCGGACAGGGGAAACGATGGCTACACCTTC	CASSYSDRGNDGYTF